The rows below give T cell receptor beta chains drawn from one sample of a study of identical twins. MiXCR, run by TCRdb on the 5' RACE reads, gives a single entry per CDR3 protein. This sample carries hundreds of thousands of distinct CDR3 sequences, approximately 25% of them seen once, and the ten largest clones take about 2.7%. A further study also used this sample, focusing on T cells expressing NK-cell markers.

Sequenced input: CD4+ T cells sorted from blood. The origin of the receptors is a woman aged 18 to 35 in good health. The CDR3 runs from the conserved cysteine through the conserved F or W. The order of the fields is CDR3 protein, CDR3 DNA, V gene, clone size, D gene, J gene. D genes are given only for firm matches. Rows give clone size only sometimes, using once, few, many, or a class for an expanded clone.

CDR3aa: CASSLEFRSSYEQYF
CDR3nt: TGCGCCAGCAGCTTGGAGTTCCGGAGCTCCTACGAGCAGTACTTC
v_gene: TRBV5-1
abundance: few
d_gene: NA
j_gene: TRBJ2-7

CDR3aa: CATSRDGNEQFF
CDR3nt: TGTGCCACCAGCAGAGACGGGAATGAGCAGTTCTTC
v_gene: TRBV15
abundance: NA
d_gene: NA
j_gene: TRBJ2-1

CDR3aa: CSAHRTGQGTQYF
CDR3nt: TGCAGTGCTCACCGGACGGGCCAAGGGACCCAGTACTTC
v_gene: TRBV20-1
abundance: few
d_gene: NA
j_gene: TRBJ2-5

CDR3aa: CSVLTGSYGYTF
CDR3nt: TGCAGCGTCTTGACAGGCTCCTATGGCTACACCTTC
v_gene: TRBV29-1
abundance: NA
d_gene: NA
j_gene: TRBJ1-2

CDR3aa: CAISEGGSDEQFF
CDR3nt: TGTGCCATCAGTGAGGGGGGATCGGACGAGCAGTTCTTC
v_gene: TRBV10-3
abundance: few
d_gene: NA
j_gene: TRBJ2-1

CDR3aa: CASSESPATYNEQFF
CDR3nt: TGCGCCAGCAGTGAGTCCCCAGCGACCTACAATGAGCAGTTCTTC
v_gene: TRBV10-1
abundance: NA
d_gene: NA
j_gene: TRBJ2-1

CDR3aa: CSARDGQGGGTGGLFF
CDR3nt: TGCAGTGCTAGAGACGGACAGGGCGGGGGCACCGGGGGGCTGTTTTTT
v_gene: TRBV20-1
abundance: NA
d_gene: NA
j_gene: TRBJ2-2

CDR3aa: CASSLVYPQRGTDTQYF
CDR3nt: TGTGCCAGCAGCTTAGTTTACCCCCAGCGGGGCACAGATACGCAGTATTTT
v_gene: TRBV7-2
abundance: NA
d_gene: NA
j_gene: TRBJ2-3

CDR3aa: CASRFGTNEQFF
CDR3nt: TGCGCCAGCAGGTTCGGGACCAATGAGCAGTTCTTC
v_gene: TRBV10-2
abundance: NA
d_gene: NA
j_gene: TRBJ2-1

CDR3aa: CAISESTQKNTEAFF
CDR3nt: TGTGCCATCAGTGAGTCGACACAGAAGAACACTGAAGCTTTCTTT
v_gene: TRBV10-3
abundance: NA
d_gene: NA
j_gene: TRBJ1-1

CDR3aa: CASRLALGLGEQYF
CDR3nt: TGTGCCAGCAGATTAGCTCTGGGTCTCGGGGAGCAGTACTTC
v_gene: TRBV12-3/TRBV12-4
abundance: NA
d_gene: NA
j_gene: TRBJ2-7

CDR3aa: CASSPLVDSNEQFF
CDR3nt: TGCGCCAGCAGCCCCTTGGTGGACTCGAATGAGCAGTTCTTC
v_gene: TRBV5-1
abundance: NA
d_gene: NA
j_gene: TRBJ2-1

CDR3aa: CASSLGAGGPFEQYF
CDR3nt: TGTGCCAGCAGCTTAGGAGCGGGAGGGCCGTTCGAGCAGTACTTC
v_gene: TRBV7-6
abundance: NA
d_gene: TRBD2
j_gene: TRBJ2-7

CDR3aa: CASGPGQAYEQYF
CDR3nt: TGCGCCAGTGGTCCGGGACAGGCCTACGAGCAGTACTTC
v_gene: TRBV5-1
abundance: few
d_gene: TRBD1
j_gene: TRBJ2-7

CDR3aa: CASSVDRLGTEAFF
CDR3nt: TGTGCCAGCAGCGTTGACAGACTGGGCACTGAAGCTTTCTTT
v_gene: TRBV7-9
abundance: NA
d_gene: NA
j_gene: TRBJ1-1

CDR3aa: CASSQDGPGAGNTIYF
CDR3nt: TGCGCCAGCAGCCAAGACGGACCAGGAGCTGGAAACACCATATATTTT
v_gene: TRBV5-1
abundance: once
d_gene: NA
j_gene: TRBJ1-3

CDR3aa: CASSLSYTGELFF
CDR3nt: TGTGCCAGCAGCTTATCTTACACCGGGGAGCTGTTTTTT
v_gene: TRBV7-2
abundance: NA
d_gene: NA
j_gene: TRBJ2-2

CDR3aa: CAISVRAGSPFYEQYF
CDR3nt: TGTGCCATCAGCGTACGAGCGGGGTCCCCCTTCTACGAGCAGTACTTC
v_gene: TRBV10-3
abundance: NA
d_gene: TRBD2
j_gene: TRBJ2-7

CDR3aa: CSARDWTEAFF
CDR3nt: TGCAGTGCTAGAGATTGGACAGAAGCTTTCTTT
v_gene: TRBV20-1
abundance: NA
d_gene: NA
j_gene: TRBJ1-1

CDR3aa: CSARLGGKETQYF
CDR3nt: TGCAGTGCTAGACTGGGCGGGAAGGAGACCCAGTACTTC
v_gene: TRBV20-1
abundance: few
d_gene: NA
j_gene: TRBJ2-5

CDR3aa: CSVGRTSYEQYF
CDR3nt: TGCAGCGTTGGTCGCACCTCCTACGAGCAGTACTTC
v_gene: TRBV29-1
abundance: NA
d_gene: NA
j_gene: TRBJ2-7

CDR3aa: CAWRGQSSYNEQFF
CDR3nt: TGTGCCTGGAGAGGCCAAAGCTCCTACAATGAGCAGTTCTTC
v_gene: TRBV30
abundance: NA
d_gene: NA
j_gene: TRBJ2-1

CDR3aa: CASSPAPTENYEQYF
CDR3nt: TGCGCCAGCAGCCCGGCTCCCACGGAGAACTACGAGCAGTACTTC
v_gene: TRBV5-1
abundance: NA
d_gene: NA
j_gene: TRBJ2-7

CDR3aa: CASSQDRSRQDGYGYTF
CDR3nt: TGTGCCAGCAGCCAAGATAGGAGTCGACAGGACGGATATGGCTACACCTTC
v_gene: TRBV3-1
abundance: NA
d_gene: NA
j_gene: TRBJ1-2

CDR3aa: CASSLGNLPGAKNIQYF
CDR3nt: TGTGCCAGCAGCCTCGGCAACCTCCCTGGGGCCAAAAACATTCAGTACTTC
v_gene: TRBV7-8
abundance: NA
d_gene: NA
j_gene: TRBJ2-4

CDR3aa: CASSVPTGSDTQYF
CDR3nt: TGTGCCAGCAGCGTGCCCACAGGGTCAGATACGCAGTATTTT
v_gene: TRBV9
abundance: NA
d_gene: NA
j_gene: TRBJ2-3

CDR3aa: CSARDVTEETQYF
CDR3nt: TGCAGTGCTAGAGATGTGACAGAAGAGACCCAGTACTTC
v_gene: TRBV20-1
abundance: few
d_gene: NA
j_gene: TRBJ2-5

CDR3aa: CATLNEANTEAFF
CDR3nt: TGTGCCACCCTGAACGAGGCGAACACTGAAGCTTTCTTT
v_gene: TRBV6-1
abundance: few
d_gene: NA
j_gene: TRBJ1-1